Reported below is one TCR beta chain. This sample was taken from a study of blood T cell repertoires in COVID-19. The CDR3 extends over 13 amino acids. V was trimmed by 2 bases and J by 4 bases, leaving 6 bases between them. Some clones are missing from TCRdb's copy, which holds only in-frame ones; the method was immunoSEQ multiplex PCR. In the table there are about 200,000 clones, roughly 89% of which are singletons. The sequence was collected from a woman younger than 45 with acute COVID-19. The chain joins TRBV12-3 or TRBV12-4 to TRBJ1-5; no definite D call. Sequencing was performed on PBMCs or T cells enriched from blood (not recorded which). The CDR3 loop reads CASSLSPNQPQHF. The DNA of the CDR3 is TGTGCCAGCAGTTTAAGCCCGAATCAGCCCCAGCATTTT.